This T cell receptor beta chain was identified in a study of T cells expressing NK-cell markers. Whole-study context: TCR beta repertoires came from sorted CD3+CD56+NKG2C+, CD3+CD56+NKG2C- and CD3+CD56-NKG2C+ T cells. Seven sequenced donors out of eight were HCMV-seropositive, one seronegative. Findings of the study overall: As a fraction of CD8+ T cells, dominant NKG2C+ clonotypes reached about 1.0-8% in six donors. Certain NKG2C+ T cell clones were expanded, and their HCMV specificity remained unclear.

From the 5' RACE reads, TCRdb lists one entry per CDR3 protein and no DNA. The repertoire shows 500,000 or so distinct CDR3 sequences; the top ten hold approximately 3.6%. Comments on this clonotype: What it recognizes is unknown.

This CDR3 is 17 amino acids long. This clonotype was sampled from a man younger than 30 in good health. Sequenced material: blood T cells: a sorted CD56 or NKG2C T cell subset, CD4+ or CD8+ T cells, or bulk PBMC T cells (not recorded which). The chain employs TRBV12-3 or TRBV12-4 and TRBJ2-2; TCRdb calls TRBD2, which cannot be checked without DNA. The CDR3 protein is CASSLSSGSYITGELFF.